Listed below are T cell receptor beta chains from one sample, sequenced in a study of cytomegalovirus exposure and HLA in healthy donors. Using immunoSEQ multiplex PCR, the repertoire was profiled, and TCRdb retains in-frame clones only, with some absent. The sample data list about 140,000 clones. The sample consisted of PBMCs. Every receptor here comes from a woman under 30 in good health and CMV-seronegative. The CDR3 runs from the conserved cysteine through the conserved F or W. A D gene is named only where the DNA matches it firmly.

TRBV6-5	TRBJ2-7	13	NA	CASIAGGLNEQYF	TGTGCCAGCATCGCAGGGGGGTTAAACGAGCAGTACTTC
TRBV30	TRBJ2-1	14	NA	CAWTPGVGYNEQFF	TGTGCCTGGACTCCGGGGGTCGGTTACAATGAGCAGTTCTTC
TRBV6-1	TRBJ1-4	14	TRBD1	CASSVGQGNEKLFF	TGTGCCAGCAGTGTGGGACAGGGGAATGAAAAACTGTTTTTT
TRBV5-1	TRBJ2-2	14	NA	CASSLGQNTGELFF	TGCGCCAGCAGCTTGGGACAGAACACCGGGGAGCTGTTTTTT
TRBV11-2	TRBJ2-7	16	NA	CASSKRGGLGSYEQYF	TGTGCCAGCAGCAAGAGGGGGGGGCTTGGCTCCTACGAGCAGTACTTC
TRBV4-1	TRBJ2-5	14	NA	CASSHPSDQETQYF	TGCGCCAGCAGCCATCCTAGCGACCAAGAGACCCAGTACTTC
TRBV30	TRBJ2-2	14	NA	CAWSRLANTGELFF	TGTGCCTGGAGTCGACTAGCGAACACCGGGGAGCTGTTTTTT
TRBV6-5	TRBJ1-2	13	TRBD1	CASSSDRAYGYTF	TGTGCCAGCAGCTCCGACAGGGCCTATGGCTACACCTTC
TRBV5-1	TRBJ2-7	15	TRBD1	CASSETGGGTYEQYF	TGCGCCAGCAGCGAGACAGGGGGTGGAACGTACGAGCAGTACTTC
TRBV28	TRBJ1-3	18	TRBD1	CASSARFRDRVSGNTIYF	TGTGCCAGCAGTGCCCGTTTCCGGGACAGGGTATCGGGAAACACCATATATTTT
TRBV5-4	TRBJ2-3	15	TRBD2	CASSPLAGVADTQYF	TGTGCCAGCAGCCCTCTAGCGGGAGTGGCTGATACGCAGTATTTT
TRBV6-5	TRBJ2-1	14	TRBD2	CASKGAGGPNEQFF	TGTGCCAGCAAAGGAGCGGGAGGGCCCAATGAGCAGTTCTTC
TRBV7-9	TRBJ1-1	13	NA	CASSLTVNTEAFF	TGTGCCAGCAGCTTGACAGTGAACACTGAAGCTTTCTTT
TRBV6-1	TRBJ1-4	17	NA	CASSGGGGITTNEKLFF	TGTGCCAGCAGTGGAGGGGGGGGGATTACAACTAATGAAAAACTGTTTTTT
TRBV19	TRBJ2-1	15	TRBD2	CASSISGLAGNEQFF	TGTGCCAGTAGTATAAGTGGACTAGCGGGAAATGAGCAGTTCTTC
TRBV30	TRBJ2-1	18	TRBD2	CAWTRLAGLAGGPGEQFF	TGTGCCTGGACCAGATTAGCGGGGCTAGCGGGAGGTCCGGGGGAGCAGTTCTTC
TRBV10-3	TRBJ2-1	16	TRBD2	CAISAFEREVGNEQFF	TGTGCCATCAGTGCGTTCGAGCGGGAGGTTGGCAATGAGCAGTTCTTC
TRBV11-3	TRBJ2-2	14	TRBD1	CASSWTGATGELFF	TGTGCCAGCAGCTGGACAGGGGCCACCGGGGAGCTGTTTTTT
TRBV28	TRBJ1-2	12	TRBD1	CASLGQGIHYTF	TGTGCCAGCCTGGGACAGGGAATTCACTACACCTTC
TRBV5-1	TRBJ1-1	14	NA	CASSPGQWSTEAFF	TGCGCCAGCAGCCCTGGACAGTGGAGCACTGAAGCTTTCTTT
TRBV4-1	TRBJ2-5	15	NA	CASSQAVRIQETQYF	TGCGCCAGCAGCCAGGCCGTCAGGATTCAAGAGACCCAGTACTTC
TRBV2	TRBJ1-1	15	TRBD1	CASSGDRDVYTEAFF	TGTGCCAGCAGTGGGGACAGGGACGTGTACACTGAAGCTTTCTTT
TRBV29-1	TRBJ2-6	15	TRBD1	CSVGAGGLGANVLTF	TGCAGCGTTGGGGCAGGGGGCCTTGGGGCCAACGTCCTGACTTTC
TRBV5-4	TRBJ1-1	14	TRBD1	CASSFGTGGTEAFF	TGTGCCAGCAGCTTCGGAACAGGGGGCACTGAAGCTTTCTTT
TRBV7-6	TRBJ2-7	17	TRBD2	CASSGSGTEVTTYEQYF	TGTGCCAGCAGCGGTAGCGGGACCGAGGTTACTACCTACGAGCAGTACTTC
TRBV5-1	TRBJ2-3	14	NA	CASSLGGVEDTQYF	TGCGCCAGCAGCCTAGGGGGAGTTGAAGATACGCAGTATTTT
TRBV5-6	TRBJ2-1	14	NA	CASSLPGLFNEQFF	TGTGCCAGCAGCTTGCCGGGACTTTTCAATGAGCAGTTCTTC
TRBV5-8	TRBJ2-5	15	TRBD2	CASSLTGGRRETQYF	TGTGCCAGCAGCTTGACGGGAGGGAGACGTGAGACCCAGTACTTC
TRBV5-1	TRBJ2-7	15	NA	CASRELLDSTYEQYF	TGCGCCAGCCGAGAGCTCTTGGACAGCACCTACGAGCAGTACTTC
TRBV5-6	TRBJ1-2	16	TRBD1	CASSLGDRMMPYGHTF	TGTGCCAGCAGCTTAGGGGACAGGATGATGCCCTATGGCCACACCTTC
TRBV9	TRBJ2-1	14	NA	CASSGGLALGEQFF	TGTGCCAGCAGCGGGGGCCTAGCGTTGGGTGAGCAGTTCTTC
TRBV10-3	TRBJ2-3	15	TRBD2	CVIKVGGSSTDTQYF	TGTGTCATCAAAGTCGGCGGGAGTTCGACAGATACGCAGTATTTT
TRBV6-6	TRBJ2-3	14	NA	CASSSGEATDTQYF	TGTGCCAGCAGCTCGGGAGAGGCTACAGATACGCAGTATTTT
TRBV5-1	TRBJ2-1	14	NA	CASSDKPGINEQFF	TGCGCCAGCAGCGACAAACCGGGAATCAATGAGCAGTTCTTC
TRBV11-2	TRBJ2-1	12	TRBD1	CASSLTGVEQFF	TGTGCCAGCAGCTTGACAGGGGTTGAGCAGTTCTTC
TRBV18	TRBJ2-3	17	TRBD1	CASSLGSGTGGTDTQYF	TGTGCCAGCTCACTGGGTTCCGGGACAGGGGGCACAGATACGCAGTATTTT
TRBV6-5	TRBJ2-3	14	TRBD2	CASSASGSTDTQYF	TGTGCCAGCAGTGCTAGCGGGAGCACAGATACGCAGTATTTT
TRBV10-3	TRBJ2-2	16	TRBD2	CAISEPTSGKAGELFF	TGTGCCATCAGTGAGCCGACTAGCGGGAAGGCCGGGGAGCTGTTTTTT
TRBV2	TRBJ1-1	13	NA	CASSADSNTEAFF	TGTGCCAGCAGTGCCGACAGTAACACTGAAGCTTTCTTT
TRBV29-1	TRBJ1-3	13	NA	CSVESGSGNTIYF	TGCAGCGTTGAATCAGGGTCTGGAAACACCATATATTTT
TRBV4-2	TRBJ2-1	15	NA	CASSQDLARRGEQFF	TGTGCCAGCAGCCAAGATCTGGCCCGGAGGGGTGAGCAGTTCTTC
TRBV15	TRBJ1-1	15	TRBD1	CATSPQDRVDTEAFF	TGTGCCACCAGCCCCCAGGACAGGGTCGACACTGAAGCTTTCTTT
TRBV18	TRBJ1-5	14	TRBD1	CASSPDRGVQPQHF	TGTGCCAGCTCACCGGACAGGGGGGTCCAGCCCCAGCATTTT
TRBV30	TRBJ2-3	15	TRBD2	CASSGSGERTDTQYF	TGTGCCTCTAGCGGGAGTGGAGAGCGGACAGATACGCAGTATTTT
TRBV7-3	TRBJ2-6	18	TRBD1	CASSFTGTGLSGANVLTF	TGTGCCAGCAGCTTTACCGGGACAGGGCTCTCTGGGGCCAACGTCCTGACTTTC
TRBV6-1	TRBJ1-3	16	NA	CASSGLSTDSGNTIYF	TGTGCCAGCAGTGGTCTATCAACCGACTCTGGAAACACCATATATTTT
TRBV5-5	TRBJ2-3	18	TRBD2	CASSPALRSSGTLGTQYF	TGTGCCAGCAGCCCCGCACTTAGGTCTAGCGGGACTCTCGGTACGCAGTATTTT
TRBV6-1	TRBJ1-2	14	TRBD1	CASIAPGQSSGYTF	TGTGCCAGCATCGCCCCGGGACAGTCTTCCGGCTACACCTTC
TRBV5-6	TRBJ2-6	18	NA	CASSLGTVPGSGANVLTF	TGTGCCAGCAGCTTGGGGACAGTACCCGGCTCTGGGGCCAACGTCCTGACTTTC